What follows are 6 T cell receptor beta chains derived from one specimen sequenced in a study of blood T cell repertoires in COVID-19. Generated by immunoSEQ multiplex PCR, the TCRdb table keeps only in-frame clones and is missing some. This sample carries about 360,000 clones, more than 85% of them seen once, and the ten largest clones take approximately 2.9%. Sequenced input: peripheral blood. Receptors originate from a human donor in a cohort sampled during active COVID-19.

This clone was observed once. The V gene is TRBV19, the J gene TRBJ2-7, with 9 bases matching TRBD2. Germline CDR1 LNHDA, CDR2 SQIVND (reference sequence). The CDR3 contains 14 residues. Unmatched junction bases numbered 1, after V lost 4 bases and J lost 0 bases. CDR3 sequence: CASSKAGGSYEQYF. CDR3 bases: TGTGCCAGTAGTAAAGCGGGAGGCTCCTACGAGCAGTACTTC. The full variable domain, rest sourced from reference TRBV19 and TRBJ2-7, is DGGITQSPKYLFRKEGQNVTLSCEQNLNHDAMYWYRQDPGQGLRLIYYSQIVNDFQKGDIAEGYSVSREKKESFPLTVTSAQKNPTAFYLCASSKAGGSYEQYFGPGTRLTVT.

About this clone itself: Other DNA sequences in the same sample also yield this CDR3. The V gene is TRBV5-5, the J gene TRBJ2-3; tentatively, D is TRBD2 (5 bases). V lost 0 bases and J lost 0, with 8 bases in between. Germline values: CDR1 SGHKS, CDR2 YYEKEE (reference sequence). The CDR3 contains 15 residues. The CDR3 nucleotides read TGTGCCAGCAGCTTGGATGGCGGGAGCACAGATACGCAGTATTTT. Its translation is CASSLDGGSTDTQYF.

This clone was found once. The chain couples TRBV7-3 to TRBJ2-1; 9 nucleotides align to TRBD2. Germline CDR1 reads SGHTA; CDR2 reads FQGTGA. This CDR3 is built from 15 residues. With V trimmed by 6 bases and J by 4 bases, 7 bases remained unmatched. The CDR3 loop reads CASSLAGAIYNEQFF. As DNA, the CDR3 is TGTGCCAGCAGTTTAGCGGGGGCGATTTACAATGAGCAGTTCTTC.

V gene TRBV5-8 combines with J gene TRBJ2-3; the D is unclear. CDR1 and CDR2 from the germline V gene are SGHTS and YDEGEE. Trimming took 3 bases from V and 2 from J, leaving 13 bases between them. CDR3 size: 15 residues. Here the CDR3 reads CASSWQVYNTDTQYF. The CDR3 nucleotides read TGTGCCAGCAGCTGGCAGGTTTACAACACAGATACGCAGTATTTT.

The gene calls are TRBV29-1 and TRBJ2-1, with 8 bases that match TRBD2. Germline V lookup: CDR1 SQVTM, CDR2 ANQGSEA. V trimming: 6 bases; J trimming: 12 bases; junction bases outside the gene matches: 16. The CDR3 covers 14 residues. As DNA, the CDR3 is TGCAGCGTCGGGAGGGAGGGTTGGTTTAGCGGGCAGTTCTTC. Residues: CSVGREGWFSGQFF.

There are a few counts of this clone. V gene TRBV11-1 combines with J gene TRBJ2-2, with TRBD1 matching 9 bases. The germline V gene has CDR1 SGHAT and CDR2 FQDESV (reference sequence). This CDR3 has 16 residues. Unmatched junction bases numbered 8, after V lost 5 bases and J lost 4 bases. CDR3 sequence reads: CASSETGGRGTGELFF. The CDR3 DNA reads TGTGCCAGCAGCGAGACAGGGGGACGGGGCACCGGGGAGCTGTTTTTT.